This T cell receptor (beta chain) was documented in a study of vaccination effects on CD4 cells after COVID-19. Sequencing was preceded by expansion of antigen-specific CD4+ T cells with viral peptide pools in the ViraFEST assay. CD4+ T cell isolation took place after 10 days of culture. Participants were vaccinated with two doses of either the BNT162b2 or mRNA-1273 vaccine. IL-2 medium was substituted for half the medium on days 3 and 7. Profiling relied on immunoSEQ multiplex PCR, and the TCRdb table lists in-frame clones only, not all of them. This sample carries tens of thousands of clones, around 70% of them seen once, and the ten largest clones take under 2%. Trimming removed 0 bases from V and 8 bases from J, with 13 bases in between. The germline V gene encodes CDR1 MNHEY and CDR2 SVGAGI. The CDR3 totals 14 residues. This clone was seen only once. Its antigen is undetermined. Findings and caveats of the study: Infection- and vaccine-induced clones contracted markedly late after vaccination.

The rearrangement links TRBV6-5 to TRBJ1-2; D gene ambiguous. This clonotype was sampled from a human donor who received a COVID-19 vaccine. The sequences come from CD4+ T cells from PBMCs cultured with HCoV-229E spike peptides, collected after COVID-19 vaccination. The CDR3: CASSYSMGFGGYTF. CDR3 coding DNA: TGTGCCAGCAGTTACTCGATGGGGTTTGGGGGCTACACCTTC.